Sequencing of this T cell receptor (beta chain) was carried out in a study of blood T cell repertoires in COVID-19. The CDR3 is 14 amino acids. Germline V CDR1 and CDR2: ENHRY, SYGVKD. The V end was cut by 2 bases, the J end by 1 base, with 7 bases between. This clone was counted a few times. Profiled with immunoSEQ multiplex PCR; TCRdb holds only in-frame clones, not every one. This sample carries roughly 230,000 clones, about 85% of them seen once, and the ten largest clones take approximately 6.6%. Sequenced: PBMCs or T cells enriched from blood (not recorded which). The genes are TRBV10-3 and TRBJ2-3; D is unresolved. The TCR comes from a woman in her forties or fifties who had been exposed to COVID-19. CDR3 in DNA: TGTGCCATCAGTGAGCGGGTAGGCACAGATACGCAGTATTTT. Encoded protein: CAISERVGTDTQYF.